This T cell receptor gamma chain was retrieved from a study of intestinal T cells in coeliac disease. The overall study: In the TRG cohort, coeliac patients were much younger than controls.

Broader study findings: TRG clustering correctly classified most of the roughly 54 biopsies (roughly 94%). Some TCR sequences were likely missing due to degraded FFPE-derived DNA. All 20 or so biopsies were correctly classified by TRD kmer clustering.

As for this clone: Its antigen is undetermined.

In germline, CDR1 is EGSTGY, CDR2 YDSYTSSV. V shed 11 bases and J 10 bases; nucleotides not matched to a gene: 13. The CDR3 is 12 residues long. For each case, the template was genomic DNA from ten roughly 5-µm formalin-fixed paraffin-embedded scrolls. TRG repertoires were amplified with LymphoTrack primers from 150 to 250 ng of biopsy DNA. TCRdb re-called the multiplex PCR reads through CATT. This table holds roughly 570 gamma-chain clones, 40% to 65% found once. The chain uses TRGV4 and TRGJP1. Material for sequencing was a duodenal biopsy. The receptor was isolated from a human donor who served as a control with a normal duodenal biopsy, not a healthy volunteer. CDR3 region: CAILGWVWFKIF. CDR3 DNA: TGTGCCATCCTGGGATGGGTTTGGTTCAAGATATTT.